The clone carrying this T cell receptor (beta chain) has more than one count but fewer than ten. What it binds is not known. MiXCR, applied by TCRdb to the RT-PCR reads, yields one record per CDR3 protein. The repertoire has fewer than 800,000 distinct CDR3 sequences, less than 20% of them found once; the top ten carry around 10%. This entry belongs to a study of response to subunit inactivated influenza vaccine. The study's findings and limits: After each seasonal influenza vaccination, few new T cells are recruited, the authors suggested.

The sequence derives from a man aged 50 to 59 who received an inactivated influenza vaccine. The sample consisted of PBMCs from blood, taken 11 to 12 days after vaccination.

In nucleotides, the CDR3 is TGTGCCAGCAGTTTATGGCCTCCGGGACATCCAAATCAGCCCCAGCATTTT. The encoded protein is CASSLWPPGHPNQPQHF. The genes are TRBV28 and TRBJ1-5; D perhaps matches TRBD1 (6 bases). The CDR3 is 17 amino acids. V shed 0 bases and J shed 4 bases, with 16 bases lying between them. The germline V gene has CDR1 MDHEN and CDR2 SYDVKM.